A selection of T cell receptor beta chains follows, all from one sample in a study of CD8 T cells in ankylosing spondylitis. TCRdb ran MiXCR on the 5' RACE reads and lists one entry per CDR3 protein. The sample carries more than 650,000 distinct CDR3 sequences, 10% to 15% recorded once. Sequencing was carried out using blood, either unsorted or a sorted T cell fraction (not recorded which). The receptors here all came from a male donor with ankylosing spondylitis. Each CDR3 is given without its conserved first and last residue. The order of the fields is V gene, CDR3 length, J gene, CDR3 protein.

>TRBV20-1|13|TRBJ2-5
SARIRGRPQETQY
>TRBV10-1|11|TRBJ2-7
ASSGSRTYEQY
>TRBV6-5|13|TRBJ1-2
ASSYSEVTVRGYT
>TRBV20-1|12|TRBJ2-3
SATGLAGEDTQY
>TRBV4-2|15|TRBJ2-1
ASSQADQPGSYNEQF
>TRBV20-1|14|TRBJ2-1
SARVSGRATVNEQF
>TRBV11-2|12|TRBJ2-7
ASSPSNLVHEQY
>TRBV20-1|10|TRBJ1-4
SANREDEKLF
>TRBV20-1|13|TRBJ2-7
SAPHVGVGADEQY
>TRBV7-6|12|TRBJ2-6
ASSLTGTATVLT
>TRBV6-6|11|TRBJ2-2
ASSTTDFGELF
>TRBV27|15|TRBJ1-1
ASSPLIGQGFGTEAF
>TRBV20-1|10|TRBJ1-6
SAGRHNSPLH
>TRBV18|11|TRBJ2-3
ASSPGTGDTQY
>TRBV6-4|15|TRBJ2-1
ASRPSWDPSSYNEQF
>TRBV27|13|TRBJ1-2
ASSPRGGNNYGYT
>TRBV7-2|14|TRBJ2-3
ASSLGRTGGLDTQY
>TRBV5-1|13|TRBJ1-1
ASSSIQGRNTEAF
>TRBV5-1|10|TRBJ2-7
ASSRDGGEQY
>TRBV4-2|13|TRBJ1-5
ASSQDHRVNQPQH
>TRBV20-1|11|TRBJ1-2
SAGAAGLYGYT
>TRBV13|14|TRBJ2-4
ASSLGERDTKNIQY
>TRBV6-6|11|TRBJ1-1
ASTLQEGTEAF
>TRBV4-2|13|TRBJ1-2
ASSQEGNTGYGYT
>TRBV4-2|14|TRBJ2-3
ASSQSYQGSTDTQY
>TRBV7-9|13|TRBJ2-2
ASSLFRSNTGELF
>TRBV7-2|13|TRBJ2-3
ASSLSSLSTDTQY
>TRBV30|11|TRBJ2-3
AWSKRNTDTQY
>TRBV20-1|10|TRBJ2-7
SARDGQYEQY
>TRBV12-3/TRBV12-4|12|TRBJ1-6
ASTVDGGGSPLH
>TRBV6-2/TRBV6-3|10|TRBJ2-3
ASSHGPDTQY
>TRBV10-3|13|TRBJ2-7
AISESSGGLYEQY
>TRBV5-1|12|TRBJ2-1
ASSLGLGPYEQF
>TRBV25-1|12|TRBJ2-3
ASSGFSPTDTQY
>TRBV5-1|12|TRBJ2-7
ASSLRTGQGEQY
>TRBV12-3/TRBV12-4|17|TRBJ2-1
ASCLDLRWTSGGINEQF
>TRBV29-1|16|TRBJ2-1
SAEGLPGSIFVAHEQF
>TRBV12-3/TRBV12-4|12|TRBJ1-3
ASSRGVDGNTIY
>TRBV20-1|11|TRBJ1-1
SAPGLLDTEAF
>TRBV20-1|13|TRBJ1-4
SANQPGQGNEKLF
>TRBV4-1|15|TRBJ2-5
ASSQKGVSGGGETQY
>TRBV6-5|13|TRBJ2-5
ASRYIGRRWETQY
>TRBV7-9|13|TRBJ2-6
ASSHSNSGANVLT
>TRBV12-3/TRBV12-4|13|TRBJ1-6
ASSLALRHSKPLH
>TRBV5-6|10|TRBJ2-7
ASSPDRREQY
>TRBV6-1|13|TRBJ2-1
ASRDYGTIHNEQF
>TRBV27|14|TRBJ2-3
ASSPPTSSYPDTQY
>TRBV20-1|12|TRBJ2-7
SARAGSSSYEQY
>TRBV11-2|12|TRBJ2-1
ASGSGPLANEQF
>TRBV5-1|11|TRBJ1-2
ASRLDRGGGYT
>TRBV4-2|15|TRBJ2-7
ASSHVLSGTDSYEQY
>TRBV7-2|14|TRBJ2-7
ASSLGRGRSQYEQY
>TRBV7-9|13|TRBJ1-3
ASSFQGATGNTIY
>TRBV20-1|10|TRBJ2-3
SATRRSDTQY
>TRBV29-1|12|TRBJ2-7
SVGSAATPYEQY
>TRBV29-1|10|TRBJ1-4
SVATGVEKLF